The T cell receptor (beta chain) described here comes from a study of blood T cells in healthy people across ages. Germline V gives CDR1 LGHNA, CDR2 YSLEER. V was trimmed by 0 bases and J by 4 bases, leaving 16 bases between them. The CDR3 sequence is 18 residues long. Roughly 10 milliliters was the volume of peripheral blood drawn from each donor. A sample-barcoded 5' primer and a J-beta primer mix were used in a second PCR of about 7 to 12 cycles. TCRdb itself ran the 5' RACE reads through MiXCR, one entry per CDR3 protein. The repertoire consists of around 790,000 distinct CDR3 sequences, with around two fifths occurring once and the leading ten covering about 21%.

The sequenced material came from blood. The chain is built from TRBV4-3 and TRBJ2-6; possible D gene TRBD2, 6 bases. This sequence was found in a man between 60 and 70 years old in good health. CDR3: CASSQDQGGLLGANVLTF. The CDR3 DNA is TGCGCCAGCAGCCAAGATCAAGGAGGGCTTCTAGGGGCCAACGTCCTGACTTTC.